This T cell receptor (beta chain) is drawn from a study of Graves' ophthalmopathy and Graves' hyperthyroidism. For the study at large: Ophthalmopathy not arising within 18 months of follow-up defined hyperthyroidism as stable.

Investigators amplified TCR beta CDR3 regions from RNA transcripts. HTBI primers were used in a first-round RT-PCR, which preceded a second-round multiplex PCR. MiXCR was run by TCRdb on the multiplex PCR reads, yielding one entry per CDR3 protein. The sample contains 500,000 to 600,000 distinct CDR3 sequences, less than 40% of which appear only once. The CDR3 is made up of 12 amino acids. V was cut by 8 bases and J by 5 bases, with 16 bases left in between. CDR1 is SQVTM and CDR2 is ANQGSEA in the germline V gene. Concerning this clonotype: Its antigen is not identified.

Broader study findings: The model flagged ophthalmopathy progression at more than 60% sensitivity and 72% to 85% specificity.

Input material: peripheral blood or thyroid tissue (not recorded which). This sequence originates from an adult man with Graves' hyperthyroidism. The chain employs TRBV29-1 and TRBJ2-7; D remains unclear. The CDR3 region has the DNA TGCAGCCGTGGAGCTAGGATCGACGAGCAGTACTTC. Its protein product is CSRGARIDEQYF.